The T cell receptor (beta chain) described here comes from a study of T cell repertoires in cytomegalovirus infection. Study at large: HLA-C-restricted CMV epitopes, recently identified, and well-studied HLA-B-restricted ones were used by the study. In public TCR beta signatures, there were indications of both CMV infection and matching HLA type. Findings and limits, study-wide: Cumulative public TCR beta family frequency identified carriers of CMV plus the relevant HLA. Within the response measured ex vivo, HLA-C-restricted CMV-specific TCR beta clonotypes were dominant.

This clonotype has more than one count but fewer than ten. No antigen is known for it. There are 14 residues in the CDR3. CDR1 is SEHNR and CDR2 is FQNEAQ in the germline V gene (reference sequence). V was cut by 5 bases and J by 4 bases, with 11 bases left in between. A single record per CDR3 protein comes from TCRdb applying MiXCR to the reads. Of 100,000 to 150,000 distinct CDR3 sequences listed, roughly 32% are singletons. The clonotype comes from a human donor in good health (CMV status not recorded). Some clones in this sample may be carry-over from other donors' samples. Sequencing was performed on CD8+ T cells from cultured PBMCs, taken from culture after CMV antigen stimulation. V usage is TRBV7-9 and J usage is TRBJ1-4, with D hard to call. In nucleotides, the CDR3 is TGTGCCAGCAGCCCCGGAGGCTTTAATGAAAAACTGTTTTTT. It specifies CASSPGGFNEKLFF.